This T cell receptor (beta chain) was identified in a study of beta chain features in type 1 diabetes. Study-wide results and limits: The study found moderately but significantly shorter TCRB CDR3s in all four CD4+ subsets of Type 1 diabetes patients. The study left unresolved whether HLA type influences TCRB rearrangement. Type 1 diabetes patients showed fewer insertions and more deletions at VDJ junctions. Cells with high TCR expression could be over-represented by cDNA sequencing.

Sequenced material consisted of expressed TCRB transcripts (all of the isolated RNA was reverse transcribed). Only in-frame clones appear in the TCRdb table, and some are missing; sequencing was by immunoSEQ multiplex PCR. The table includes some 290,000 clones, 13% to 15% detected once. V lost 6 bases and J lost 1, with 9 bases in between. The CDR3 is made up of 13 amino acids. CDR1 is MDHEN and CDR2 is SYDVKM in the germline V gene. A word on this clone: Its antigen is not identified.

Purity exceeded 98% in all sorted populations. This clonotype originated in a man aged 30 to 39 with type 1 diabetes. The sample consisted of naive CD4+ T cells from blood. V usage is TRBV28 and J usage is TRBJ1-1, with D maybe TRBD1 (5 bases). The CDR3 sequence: CASRQTGNTEAFF. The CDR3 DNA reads TGTGCCAGCAGGCAAACAGGGAACACTGAAGCTTTCTTT.